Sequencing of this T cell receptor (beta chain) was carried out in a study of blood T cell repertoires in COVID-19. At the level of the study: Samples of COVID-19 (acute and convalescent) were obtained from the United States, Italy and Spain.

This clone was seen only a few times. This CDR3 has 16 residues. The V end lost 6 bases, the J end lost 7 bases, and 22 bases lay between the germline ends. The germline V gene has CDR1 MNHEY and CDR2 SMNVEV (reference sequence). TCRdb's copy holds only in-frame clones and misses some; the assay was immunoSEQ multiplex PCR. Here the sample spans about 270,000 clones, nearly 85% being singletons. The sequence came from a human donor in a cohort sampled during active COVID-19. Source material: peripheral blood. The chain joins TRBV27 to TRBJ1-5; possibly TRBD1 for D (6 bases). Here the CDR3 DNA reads TGTGCCAGCAGACTTGGAACAGGGTGGGGGCCCCAGCCCCAGCATTTT. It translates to CASRLGTGWGPQPQHF.